A selection of T cell receptor beta chains follows, all from one sample in a study of response to subunit inactivated influenza vaccine. TCRdb independently ran MiXCR on the RT-PCR reads; one entry per CDR3 protein. The table records 450,000 to 500,000 distinct CDR3 sequences, 10% to 11% of them present only once. Sequencing used PBMCs from blood, obtained about 40 days after vaccination. These TCRs come from a man in his fifties who received an inactivated influenza vaccine. Each CDR3 is given without its conserved first and last residue. Fields, in order: clone size, J gene, V gene, CDR3 protein. Size values are once, few and many counts, or a class for expanded clones, and some rows have none.

.	TRBJ2-1	TRBV5-6	ASSLELVPYNEQF
few	TRBJ2-1	TRBV29-1	SVEAVVVGYTSRGGVGQF
.	TRBJ2-7	TRBV5-1	ASSSRGALTTYEQY
.	TRBJ1-6	TRBV7-2	ASSLKGISGVSPLH
many	TRBJ2-1	TRBV7-2	ASSQRAGASNEQF
few	TRBJ1-3	TRBV12-3/TRBV12-4	ASSLGLTSSGNTIY
many	TRBJ2-7	TRBV12-3/TRBV12-4	ASSLAQSSEQY
.	TRBJ2-1	TRBV5-4	ASSLAPATYNEQF
few	TRBJ2-1	TRBV5-1	ASSLLGETGYNEQF
many	TRBJ1-2	TRBV5-6	ASSLAGFDDGYT
.	TRBJ2-3	TRBV7-9	ASRTAHKSADTQY
many	TRBJ2-5	TRBV21-1	ASSGTDSQETQY
many	TRBJ2-5	TRBV5-1	ASSWGETQY
.	TRBJ2-1	TRBV24-1	ATSDWAVGGRGEQF
many	TRBJ2-3	TRBV12-3/TRBV12-4	ASSLPHSGIKTQY
few	TRBJ2-1	TRBV4-3	ASSQVATATANEQF